This T cell receptor beta chain stems from a study of shared clonotypes between healthy human individuals. Germline V CDR1 and CDR2: MNHEY, SVGAGI. This CDR3 contains 13 residues. Trimming cost V 6 bases and J 1 base, with 9 bases left between them. Generated by immunoSEQ multiplex PCR, the TCRdb table keeps only in-frame clones and is missing some. The table includes fewer than 1.4 million clones, more than 75% detected once. The investigators split CD4+ cells into a CD45RA+ naive subset and a CD45RA-negative memory subset. The clonotype comes from a man aged 18 to 29 in good health. Some clones in this sample may be carry-over from other donors' samples. The chain combines TRBV6-5 with TRBJ1-1; D remains ambiguous. The specimen sequenced was memory CD4+ T cells from PBMCs. Subset specified: CD45RA-negative fraction. For the CDR3, the DNA is TGTGCCAGCAGCCCCACCGCGAACACTGAAGCTTTCTTT. Its translation is CASSPTANTEAFF.